This T cell receptor (beta chain) was identified in a study of lymphopenia after photon versus proton radiotherapy (dated by TCRdb to the late 2010s). Regarding the complete study: Photon and proton radiation therapy were compared by the study for their immunological effects in patients with gastrointestinal tumors who developed high-grade lymphopenia. The study aimed to characterize how the two radiation modalities differ in their impact on the immune system. A cohort of around 21 patients with gastrointestinal tumors who received either photon or proton therapy and subsequently developed lymphopenia was included.

On the study overall, not on this receptor specifically: After the lymphocyte count nadir, repertoires from photon-treated patients showed oligoclonal expansion, particularly of CD8+ Temra cells, and this expansion drove the decline in diversity. The authors looked at the survival association only in patients who died, and they framed better survival with proton therapy as a possibility rather than a demonstrated result. Across the cohort, an inverse correlation was found between a larger post-nadir drop in TCR diversity and overall survival time among patients who died. During treatment, patients who received proton therapy stayed relatively stable, whereas patients who received photon therapy lost naive T cells and TCR diversity and gained effector/memory populations.

To note about this clone: No cognate antigen has been identified for it. No base quality information exists; no much larger clone differs at one position.

Trimming removed 4 bases from V and 4 bases from J; the gene matches leave 4 bases unexplained. The germline V gene encodes CDR1 MDHEN and CDR2 SYDVKM. The CDR3 spans 13 residues, from the cysteine through the phenylalanine. Only CDR3 DNA is held: 39 bases, read in frame from base 1. Preparation of the library involved the immunoSEQ multiplex PCR assay. T cell repertoires were profiled with deep sequencing of rearranged TCR beta loci together with multiparametric flow cytometry. What TCRdb holds here is the immuneACCESS table cut down to in-frame rearrangements. Part of the clones is not present; checked against another copy, under half of the missing clones reflect an unresolved V gene, and the others are unexplained. Here the sample has approximately 150,000 clones; less than 90% occur a single time. The top ten clonotypes cover around 4.5% of the sample.

Material: peripheral blood, obtained from a patient treated with photon-based radiotherapy. The chain is assembled from TRBV28 and TRBJ2-7, with TRBD1 identical over 7 junction bases. This clonotype was obtained from a man aged 50 to 59 with gastric cancer. The CDR3 protein sequence reads: CASSSGTEYEQYF. The DNA sequence follows: TGTGCCAGCAGTTCCGGGACAGAATACGAGCAGTACTTC.